The 26 T cell receptor beta chains below were found in one sample sequenced in a study of shared clonotypes between healthy human individuals. Profiling relied on immunoSEQ multiplex PCR, and the TCRdb table lists in-frame clones only, not all of them. The sample contains around 1.9 million clones, 90% to 95% of which appear only once. The naive CD8 fraction comprised CD45RO-negative cells positively selected for CCR7 and excluded terminally differentiated effector memory CD45RA+ cells. Sequenced: naive CD8+ T cells from PBMCs. The origin of the receptors is a man aged 18 to 30 in good health. Some clones in this sample may be carry-over from other donors' samples.

The rearrangement uses TRBV28 and TRBJ2-5, with 13 bases fitting TRBD2. Germline trimming cut 2 bases from V and 7 bases from J; bases unmatched to any gene: 10. This CDR3 spans 17 amino acids. The germline CDR1 and CDR2 sequences are MDHEN and SYDVKM. The CDR3: CASSLRTSGSLGTTQYF. The CDR3, as DNA: TGTGCCAGCAGTTTACGGACTAGCGGGAGCCTAGGTACGACCCAGTACTTC.

The rearrangement joins TRBV6-5 to TRBJ1-2; 7 positions match TRBD1. Trimming took 8 bases from V and 8 from J; bases not matched to a gene: 14. Germline CDR1 MNHEY, CDR2 SVGAGI. The CDR3 has 14 residues. CDR3 protein: CASAPDRAPGGYTF. In DNA form, the CDR3 reads TGTGCCAGCGCGCCCGACAGGGCTCCGGGAGGCTACACCTTC.

V gene TRBV5-5 combines with J gene TRBJ1-1; D may be TRBD1 (5 bases). The length of the CDR3 is 15 residues. Germline V gene data show CDR1 as SGHKS and CDR2 as YYEKEE (reference sequence). The V gene lost 0 bases and the J gene lost 1 base, with 10 bases spanning the gap. This CDR3 reads CASSLEPGWNTEAFF. In DNA form, the CDR3 reads TGTGCCAGCAGCTTGGAGCCAGGGTGGAACACTGAAGCTTTCTTT.

This clone showed up just once. This rearrangement joins TRBV27 to TRBJ2-3; D call uncertain. V lost 1 base and J lost 2, with 7 bases in between. This CDR3 contains 14 residues. The germline V gene encodes CDR1 MNHEY and CDR2 SMNVEV (reference sequence). The CDR3 region has the DNA TGTGCCAGCAGTTTATTTATTTACACAGATACGCAGTATTTT. Its protein is CASSLFIYTDTQYF.

This sequence joins TRBV5-4 and TRBJ2-1; unclear D gene. The CDR3 extends over 12 amino acids. V was cut by 6 bases and J by 10 bases, with 14 bases left in between. Germline loops: CDR1 SGHNT, CDR2 YYREEE (reference sequence). The DNA for the CDR3 is TGTGCCAGCACCAGGCCCCCAGGAGAGCAGTTCTTC. It encodes CASTRPPGEQFF.

The chain combines TRBV10-3 with TRBJ2-2, with TRBD2 as a possible D gene (6 bases). The CDR3 runs to 14 residues. The germline V and J ends were trimmed by 5 bases and 1 base, with 8 bases remaining between them. Germline-derived CDR1 and CDR2 are ENHRY and SYGVKD. The CDR3 protein is CAISSSGNTGELFF. CDR3 nucleotides: TGTGCCATCAGTAGTAGCGGGAACACCGGGGAGCTGTTTTTT.

The chain employs TRBV6-5 and TRBJ2-1, with 15 nucleotides matching TRBD2. V was pared by 4 bases and J by 10 bases, with 5 bases of the junction left unmatched. The CDR3 runs 15 residues. In germline, CDR1 is MNHEY, CDR2 SVGAGI. In DNA form, the CDR3 reads TGTGCCAGCAGTTGGACTAGCGGGAGGGCCTGGGAGCAGTTCTTC. Its protein is CASSWTSGRAWEQFF.

The chain has TRBV6-5 and TRBJ2-2; D is unresolved. V shed 6 bases and J shed 5 bases, with 7 bases lying between them. Germline CDR1 MNHEY, CDR2 SVGAGI. The CDR3 runs to 12 residues. CDR3 nucleotide sequence: TGTGCCAGCAGCCCTAGAACCGGGGAGCTGTTTTTT. Translated, it gives CASSPRTGELFF.

The chain combines TRBV19 with TRBJ1-5; D gene unclear. The CDR3 loop spans 14 amino acids. Trimming stripped 5 bases from V and 0 bases from J, with 8 bases between. Germline lookup yields CDR1 LNHDA and CDR2 SQIVND (reference sequence). The DNA for the CDR3 is TGTGCCAGTAGTCCTCAGTCTAGCAATCAGCCCCAGCATTTT. Protein sequence: CASSPQSSNQPQHF.

The chain combines TRBV7-9 with TRBJ1-3; D gene uncertain. CDR3 length: 15 amino acids. Germline-derived CDR1 and CDR2 are SEHNR and FQNEAQ (reference sequence). Trimming pared 7 bases from V and 0 bases from J, leaving 13 bases between. The CDR3 sequence: CASNLPGSSGNTIYF. In nucleotides, the CDR3 is TGTGCCAGCAACCTGCCGGGGAGCTCTGGAAACACCATATATTTT.

The chain links TRBV28 to TRBJ1-5; tentatively, D is TRBD1 (5 bases). CDR1 is MDHEN, CDR2 SYDVKM, per germline. Trimming left V 10 bases short and J 5 bases short, with 18 bases between. CDR3 length: 14 residues. The CDR3 is CATGHLENDQPQHF. In nucleotides, the CDR3 is TGTGCCACCGGACACCTAGAGAACGATCAGCCCCAGCATTTT.

This clone was observed a single time. V and J are TRBV28 and TRBJ2-7; TRBD1 agrees at 7 bases. Unmatched junction bases numbered 16, after V lost 4 bases and J lost 7 bases. Germline lookup yields CDR1 MDHEN and CDR2 SYDVKM. The CDR3 consists of 16 residues. Written as DNA, the CDR3 is TGTGCCAGCAGTTCCAGACAGGGATGGGCTACTGGGGAGCAGTACTTC. It yields the protein CASSSRQGWATGEQYF.

The chain is built from TRBV5-1 and TRBJ1-1; D is unresolved. The CDR3 consists of 14 residues. Germline V gene lookup returns CDR1 SGHRS and CDR2 YFSETQ. V was shortened by 4 bases and J by 0 bases, with 10 bases between the two germline ends. The CDR3 protein is CASSVTIMNTEAFF. CDR3 sequence (DNA): TGCGCCAGCAGCGTGACAATCATGAACACTGAAGCTTTCTTT.

The chain carries TRBV4-1 and TRBJ2-5; D gene unclear. Germline V gene data show CDR1 as MGHRA and CDR2 as YSYEKL. The CDR3 is 16 amino acids. Between the trimmed V and J ends, which lost 0 bases and 3 bases, there was a span of 14 bases. The CDR3 sequence: CASSQDHSRSEETQYF. The CDR3 DNA sequence: TGCGCCAGCAGCCAAGATCATTCGCGTAGTGAAGAGACCCAGTACTTC.

This chain joins TRBV27 and TRBJ2-1; 9 bases are a match to TRBD2. V was pared by 7 bases and J by 10 bases, with 23 bases of the junction left unmatched. Germline V lookup: CDR1 MNHEY, CDR2 SMNVEV (reference sequence). CDR3 length: 18 residues. The CDR3 here is CASNPPGLAGTPGGEQFF. The CDR3 DNA reads as TGTGCCAGCAATCCCCCCGGGCTAGCGGGAACCCCGGGGGGGGAGCAGTTCTTC.

A remark on this clone: Other DNA sequences in this sample translate to the same CDR3. The chain carries TRBV7-9 and TRBJ2-1; D might be TRBD2 (5 bases). The CDR3 has 15 residues. Per germline, CDR1 SEHNR and CDR2 FQNEAQ (reference sequence). The V end was cut by 1 base, the J end by 0 bases, with 7 bases between. The DNA of the CDR3 is TGTGCCAGCAGCTTAGGTGGAGGCTCCTACAATGAGCAGTTCTTC. Amino acid sequence: CASSLGGGSYNEQFF. The full variable domain, its missing parts supplied by reference TRBV7-9 and TRBJ2-1, is DTGVSQNPRHKITKRGQNVTFRCDPISEHNRLYWYRQTLGQGPEFLTYFQNEAQLEKSRLLSDRFSAERPKGSFSTLEIQRTEQGDSAMYLCASSLGGGSYNEQFFGPGTRLTVL.

V and J are TRBV6-6 and TRBJ2-7; 7 bases align to TRBD1. Germline V CDR1 and CDR2: MNHNY, SVGAGI (reference sequence). The CDR3 extends over 16 amino acids. Unmatched junction bases numbered 17, after V lost 5 bases and J lost 7 bases. The CDR3 region has the DNA TGTGCCAGCAGTCCACGTCCGGACAGGCCTCCTAGGGAGCAGTACTTC. Translation: CASSPRPDRPPREQYF.

This clone was counted between two and nine times. The V and J genes are TRBV12-5 and TRBJ1-2; D unresolved. The CDR3 is made up of 13 amino acids. Germline loops: CDR1 LGHNT, CDR2 FRNRAP. Between the trimmed V and J ends, which lost 9 bases and 2 bases, there was a span of 13 bases. The CDR3 is CASAAQANYGYTF. CDR3 sequence (DNA): TGTGCTAGCGCAGCCCAGGCAAACTATGGCTACACCTTC. The variable domain in full, completed from reference TRBV12-5 and TRBJ1-2, reads DARVTQTPRHKVTEMGQEVTMRCQPILGHNTVFWYRQTMMQGLELLAYFRNRAPLDDSGMPKDRFSAEMPDATLATLKIQPSEPRDSAVYFCASAAQANYGYTFGSGTRLTVV.

The rearrangement uses TRBV15 and TRBJ2-7; a possible D gene is TRBD1 (5 bases). CDR1 LNHNV and CDR2 YYDKDF come from the germline V gene (reference sequence). Trimming pared 5 bases from V and 3 bases from J, leaving 11 bases between. The CDR3 spans 13 residues. CDR3 residues: CATSPGQSYEQYF. The CDR3 DNA sequence: TGTGCCACCAGCCCAGGGCAGAGCTACGAGCAGTACTTC. The complete variable domain, with remaining parts taken from reference TRBV15 and TRBJ2-7, reads DAMVIQNPRYQVTQFGKPVTLSCSQTLNHNVMYWYQQKSSQAPKLLFHYYDKDFNNEADTPDNFQSRRPNTSFCFLDIRSPGLGDTAMYLCATSPGQSYEQYFGPGTRLTVT.

V and J are TRBV28 and TRBJ2-7; D is unclear. The V gene lost 5 bases and the J gene lost 2 bases, with 13 bases spanning the gap. This CDR3 contains 14 residues. Germline CDR1 reads MDHEN; CDR2 reads SYDVKM. CDR3 bases: TGTGCCAGCAGTCCCCGCGGAGCGACCTACGAGCAGTACTTC. Encoded protein: CASSPRGATYEQYF.

The gene calls are TRBV4-1 and TRBJ2-1, with 12 bases aligning to TRBD2. The junction had 10 bases not matched to a gene; V was cut back by 3 bases and J by 10 bases. Germline-derived CDR1 and CDR2 are MGHRA and YSYEKL. This CDR3 region has 16 residues. In nucleotides, the CDR3 is TGCGCCAGCAGCCAGGGACTAGCGGGCGCCCCTAACGAGCAGTTCTTC. Protein: CASSQGLAGAPNEQFF.

The chain uses TRBV10-3 and TRBJ2-7, with D perhaps matching TRBD2 (5 bases). This CDR3 spans 13 amino acids. Per germline, CDR1 ENHRY and CDR2 SYGVKD. The ends were cut back, 2 bases at V and 5 bases at J, with 10 bases in the middle. DNA of the CDR3: TGTGCCATCAGTGAGCCCCTAGCCCACGAGCAGTACTTC. Residues: CAISEPLAHEQYF.

The chain joins TRBV18 to TRBJ1-1; D may be TRBD1 (5 bases). V was pared by 0 bases and J by 9 bases, with 11 bases between. The CDR3 has 13 amino acids. Germline V lookup: CDR1 KGHSH, CDR2 LQKENI. CDR3 region: CASSPPLSGKAFF. CDR3 sequence (DNA): TGTGCCAGCTCACCACCGTTGTCAGGGAAAGCTTTCTTT.

J is TRBJ2-6 and V is TRBV5-1; 7 nucleotides match TRBD1. The CDR3 contains 16 residues. V shed 3 bases, J shed 2 bases, and the junction held 5 bases outside the gene matches. Germline V CDR1 and CDR2: SGHRS, YFSETQ. CDR3 DNA: TGCGCCAGCAGCTCAGACAGGGCTGCTGGGGCCAACGTCCTGACTTTC. It specifies CASSSDRAAGANVLTF.

J is TRBJ2-1 and V is TRBV21-1; the table assigns TRBD1, which was not confirmed against the DNA. TRBV21-1 constitutes a pseudogene. The CDR3 is 11 residues long. Here the CDR3 DNA reads TGTGCCCAGAAGGGGCAGGATGAGCAGTTCTTC. Amino acids: CAQKGQDEQFF.

The chain is built from TRBV11-3 and TRBJ2-1; 9 nucleotides match TRBD2. Germline trimming cut 5 bases from V and 9 bases from J; bases unmatched to any gene: 8. The CDR3 contains 14 residues. The germline CDR1 and CDR2 sequences are SGHNT and YENEEA. The CDR3 region is CASSARAGGGEQFF. The CDR3 nucleotides are TGTGCCAGCAGCGCTAGAGCGGGAGGAGGTGAGCAGTTCTTC.